This passage covers 3 T cell receptor beta chains from one sample sequenced in a study of T cells in Graves' hyperthyroidism and ophthalmopathy. The TCR beta CDR3 regions underwent amplification using RNA transcripts as the source. In the first-round RT-PCR of the TCR CDR3, the HTBI primer set was used. TCRdb ran MiXCR on the multiplex PCR reads and lists one entry per CDR3 protein. The sample has some 600,000 distinct CDR3 sequences, approximately 14% seen once; the top ten hold 5% to 7%. The sequenced material came from blood. The receptor set was obtained from a woman in her twenties or thirties with Graves' hyperthyroidism that later progressed to Graves' ophthalmopathy.

This clonotype appeared a few times. A read error is possible here, since a much larger clone lies one base away. The gene calls are TRBV24-1 and TRBJ1-4; TRBD1 is a possible D gene (5 bases). The CDR3 extends over 14 amino acids. Germline CDR1 KGHDR, CDR2 SFDVKD. Written as DNA, the CDR3 is TGTGCCACCGGTGAGGGCAGGGAGCCTGAAAAACTGTTTTTT. Translation: CATGEGREPEKLFF.

At least ten counts were recorded for this clonotype. The chain has TRBV30 and TRBJ1-5; D uncertain. The V end was cut by 3 bases, the J end by 2 bases, with 14 bases between. Germline CDR1 reads GTSNPN; CDR2 reads SVGIG (reference sequence). CDR3 length: 15 residues. In DNA, the CDR3 is TGTGCCTGGAGACCCGGCCTTGGGGGCAATCAGCCCCAGCATTTT. Translated, it gives CAWRPGLGGNQPQHF. The full variable domain, completed using reference TRBV30 and TRBJ1-5, is SQTIHQWPATLVQPVGSPLSLECTVEGTSNPNLYWYRQAAGRGLQLLFYSVGIGQISSEVPQNLSASRPQDRQFILSSKKLLLSDSGFYLCAWRPGLGGNQPQHFGDGTRLSIL.

This clonotype was seen ten or more times. The CDR3: CASSEGNEQFF. The CDR3 nucleotides are TGTGCCAGCAGTGAAGGAAATGAGCAGTTCTTC. The chain couples TRBV6-1 to TRBJ2-1, with D unclear. Germline V lookup: CDR1 MNHNS, CDR2 SASEGT. Trimming took off 1 base at V and 7 bases at J, with 2 bases between the two ends. CDR3 size: 11 residues.